This T cell receptor beta chain appears in the sequencing data of a study of OX40 agonist ivuxolimab in advanced cancers. Study-level background: A history of anti-PD-1, anti-PD-L1 or anti-CTLA-4 therapy was acceptable, and over 35% had some.

The CDR3 runs to 13 residues. The V gene's germline CDR1 is SGHTA and CDR2 FQGTGA. The germline V and J ends were trimmed by 5 bases and 2 bases, with 6 bases remaining between them. Cycle 7 day 1, cycle 4 day 1, and baseline were the timepoints at which blood was sampled. TCRdb's copy holds only in-frame clones and misses some; the assay was immunoSEQ multiplex PCR. This sample has about 56,000 clones; about four fifths occur once, and the top ten carry about 4.5%. As regards this clone: Its antigen is currently unknown.

General study points: On average, CD8+ T cells showed a greater number of expanded clones than CD4+. The antigen specificity of the peripheral T cells (those that were expanded) was not determined.

The rearrangement uses TRBV7-3 and TRBJ2-2, with D hard to call. The receptor was derived from an adult with an advanced solid tumor such as melanoma, head and neck, liver or kidney cancer. The material sequenced was CD4+ or CD8+ T cells sorted from blood, taken in a trial of the OX40 agonist ivuxolimab. CDR3 DNA sequence: TGTGCCAGCAGCCTCACTAACACCGGGGAGCTGTTTTTT. This sequence encodes CASSLTNTGELFF.